Presented here are 20 T cell receptor beta chains from one specimen sequenced in a study of blood T cells in healthy people across ages. Through a sample-barcoded 5' primer and a J-beta primer mix, a second PCR was run for roughly 6 to 11 cycles. A single record per CDR3 protein comes from TCRdb applying MiXCR to the 5' RACE reads. The top ten clones hold 7.9% of a sample with about 1.5 million distinct CDR3 sequences, about 43% of them seen once. Sequencing was done on a sample of blood. The source is a woman under 30 in good health.

Concerning this clonotype: This clone may be a read error of a much larger clone one base away. The rearrangement joins TRBV24-1 to TRBJ2-1; D not certain. This CDR3 has 12 amino acids. Germline assignment: CDR1 KGHDR and CDR2 SFDVKD. The germline V and J ends were trimmed by 7 bases and 5 bases, with 8 bases remaining between them. The CDR3 nucleotides are TGTGCCACCAGGCAGACGAACAATGAGCAGTTCTTC. Its protein product is CATRQTNNEQFF.

This clonotype was observed a few times. A much larger clone differs from this one at a single base, so this may be a read error. The rearrangement links TRBV6-5 to TRBJ2-1, with a weak D call TRBD1 (6 bases). Germline V gene data show CDR1 as MNHEY and CDR2 as SVGAGI. V was trimmed by 0 bases and J by 5 bases, leaving 11 bases between them. The CDR3 runs to 15 residues. In DNA form, the CDR3 reads TGTGCCAGCAGTTACTCGTGCGGACAGAACAATGAGCAGTTCTTC. It codes for CASSYSCGQNNEQFF.

This clonotype was seen a handful of times. This chain links TRBV6-1 with TRBJ2-1; D is possibly TRBD1 (5 bases). Germline-derived CDR1 and CDR2 are MNHNS and SASEGT. This CDR3 has 13 residues. The V gene lost 6 bases and the J gene lost 15 bases, with 21 bases spanning the gap. CDR3 sequence: CASSPTAIVGRFF. CDR3 bases: TGTGCCAGCAGCCCGACAGCGATTGTGGGGCGGTTCTTC.

The rearrangement links TRBV5-1 to TRBJ2-1, with D perhaps TRBD1 (5 bases). Germline V lookup: CDR1 SGHRS, CDR2 YFSETQ. Deletions cut 4 bases from V and 3 bases from J, with 11 bases between. The CDR3 runs 14 residues. The CDR3 nucleotides read TGCGCCAGCAGCCCAGGGTCGGGCTACAATGAGCAGTTCTTC. It encodes CASSPGSGYNEQFF.

This clonotype turned up a few times. V and J are TRBV3-1 and TRBJ2-1; 7 bases fit TRBD2. The V gene end was trimmed by 4 bases and the J gene end by 4 bases; junction bases not matched to a gene: 7. The CDR3 runs 15 residues. Germline loops: CDR1 LGHDT, CDR2 YNNKEL (reference sequence). Here the CDR3 DNA reads TGTGCCAGCAGCCCCACGGGACTACCGTACAATGAGCAGTTCTTC. Protein sequence: CASSPTGLPYNEQFF.

The chain has TRBV10-2 and TRBJ2-1; D is undetermined. The CDR3 runs to 14 residues. Germline V gene lookup returns CDR1 WSHSY and CDR2 SAAADI. V was trimmed by 6 bases and J by 0 bases, leaving 9 bases between them. The CDR3 spells CASSPGISYNEQFF. In nucleotides, the CDR3 is TGCGCCAGCAGCCCCGGCATCTCCTACAATGAGCAGTTCTTC.

The V call is TRBV13, the J call TRBJ1-2; TRBD1 might be the D (5 bases). From germline, CDR1 is PRHDT and CDR2 FYEKMQ (reference sequence). The CDR3 extends over 15 amino acids. V gave up 5 bases and J gave up 0 bases, with 13 bases separating them. The CDR3 DNA is TGTGCCAGCAGCCCGGAGGGACCAACTAACTATGGCTACACCTTC. This gives the protein CASSPEGPTNYGYTF.

This clonotype has just a few counts. The chain has TRBV9 and TRBJ1-2; a possible D gene is TRBD1 (6 bases). Germline V lookup: CDR1 SGDLS, CDR2 YYNGEE. This CDR3 contains 15 residues. Trimming took off 0 bases at V and 6 bases at J, with 15 bases between the two ends. CDR3 loop: CASSVATGKFDGYTF. The CDR3 region has the DNA TGTGCCAGCAGCGTAGCTACAGGGAAGTTTGATGGCTACACCTTC.

For this clonotype: One end of the junction does not line up with germline, which may come from a read error. The rearrangement joins TRBV18 to TRBJ1-2; D gene uncertain. Germline V gene lookup returns CDR1 KGHSH and CDR2 LQKENI. This CDR3 is built from 12 residues. The CDR3 region has the DNA TGTGCCAGCGCACCACTACAGTATGGCTACACCTTC. Its protein is CASAPLQYGYTF.

This clonotype has more than one count but fewer than ten. This chain joins TRBV3-1 and TRBJ2-1; 9 nucleotides agree with TRBD2. With V trimmed by 1 base and J by 7 bases, 5 bases remained unmatched. Germline CDR1 reads LGHDT; CDR2 reads YNNKEL (reference sequence). This CDR3 region has 15 residues. Here the CDR3 reads CASSQVYSGSNEQFF. For the CDR3, the DNA is TGTGCCAGCAGCCAAGTTTATAGCGGGAGTAATGAGCAGTTCTTC.

The CDR3 loop reads CASSREPRDSDLFQYF. The CDR3 bases are TGCGCCAGCAGCCGAGAACCCCGGGACTCTGACTTATTTCAGTACTTC. V gene TRBV4-1 combines with J gene TRBJ2-4; possible D gene TRBD2, 6 bases. Germline assignment: CDR1 MGHRA and CDR2 YSYEKL. This CDR3 is 16 amino acids long. With 4 bases removed from V and 11 bases from J, the gap between germline ends came to 24 bases.

J is TRBJ2-2 and V is TRBV27; 9 bases fit TRBD2. The length of the CDR3 is 15 residues. Germline CDR1 MNHEY, CDR2 SMNVEV (reference sequence). V was pared by 6 bases and J by 5 bases, with 7 bases of the junction left unmatched. Here the CDR3 DNA reads TGTGCCAGCAGGCGAGCGGGGGGCGCGACCGGGGAGCTGTTTTTT. As protein: CASRRAGGATGELFF.

V usage is TRBV20-1 and J usage is TRBJ2-1; D call uncertain. The V end lost 0 bases, the J end lost 0 bases, and 9 bases lay between the germline ends. The germline CDR1 and CDR2 sequences are DFQATT and SNEGSKA (reference sequence). The CDR3 consists of 15 residues. The DNA for the CDR3 is TGCAGTGCTAGAGATCAAAAGCGCTCCTACAATGAGCAGTTCTTC. It is translated as CSARDQKRSYNEQFF.

V is TRBV20-1 and J is TRBJ2-3, with 9 nucleotides matching TRBD1. Per the germline V gene, CDR1 is DFQATT and CDR2 is SNEGSKA (reference sequence). With V trimmed by 3 bases and J by 4 bases, 5 bases remained unmatched. The length of the CDR3 is 14 residues. The CDR3 here is CSASLGQGADTQYF. The DNA for the CDR3 is TGCAGTGCTAGTTTGGGACAGGGTGCAGATACGCAGTATTTT.

CDR3 in DNA: TGTGCCAGCAGTTCCCCCCCGGGAGCGGGGGACAATGAGCAGTACTTC. Amino acids: CASSSPPGAGDNEQYF. This chain uses TRBV6-5 with TRBJ2-5; 8 bases line up with TRBD2. V trimming: 4 bases; J trimming: 11 bases; junction bases outside the gene matches: 18. This CDR3 region has 16 residues. Germline CDR1 and CDR2: MNHEY and SVGAGI.

The rearrangement links TRBV4-2 to TRBJ2-7; a possible D gene is TRBD2 (5 bases). The germline V and J ends were trimmed by 0 bases and 3 bases, with 18 bases remaining between them. The CDR3 extends over 17 amino acids. Per germline, CDR1 LGHNA and CDR2 YNFKEQ. CDR3 nucleotide sequence: TGTGCCAGCAGCCAAGACTCATTCAGCGGTATGGACTACGAGCAGTACTTC. This translates into CASSQDSFSGMDYEQYF.

This clonotype was seen only a few times. This chain connects TRBV11-2 to TRBJ2-1, with TRBD2 matching over 7 bases. The V gene end was trimmed by 3 bases and the J gene end by 9 bases; junction bases not matched to a gene: 11. The CDR3 runs 15 residues. Germline V lookup: CDR1 SGHAT, CDR2 FQNNGV. The DNA of the CDR3 is TGTGCCAGCAGCTTCGGGGGGACTAAATTAGCTGAGCAGTTCTTC. It translates to CASSFGGTKLAEQFF.

This clonotype appeared a few times. The chain is built from TRBV2 and TRBJ1-1; TRBD1 agrees at 9 bases. Germline CDR1 SNHLY, CDR2 FYNNEI. Trimming took 2 bases from V and 11 from J; bases not matched to a gene: 6. The CDR3 contains 13 residues. In DNA, the CDR3 is TGTGCCAGCAGTGAAACAGGGGGCTGGGAGGCTTTCTTT. Translation: CASSETGGWEAFF.

This clonotype occurred a few times. The chain links TRBV10-3 to TRBJ2-3; 8 positions agree with TRBD2. The CDR3 sequence is 17 residues long. CDR1 ENHRY and CDR2 SYGVKD come from the germline V gene. The junction had 17 bases not matched to a gene; V was cut back by 6 bases and J by 6 bases. The chain's CDR3 is CAISPTASGGPLDTQYF. The CDR3 bases are TGTGCCATCAGCCCGACCGCTTCGGGAGGGCCTTTGGATACGCAGTATTTT.

This sequence joins TRBV10-3 and TRBJ2-7; TRBD2 agrees at 10 bases. V lost 6 bases and J lost 3; bases outside the gene matches: 8. This CDR3 region has 15 residues. CDR1 is ENHRY and CDR2 is SYGVKD in the germline V gene. The CDR3 DNA sequence: TGTGCCATCAGCGTACTAGCGGGGAATTTCTACGAGCAGTACTTC. Encoded protein: CAISVLAGNFYEQYF.